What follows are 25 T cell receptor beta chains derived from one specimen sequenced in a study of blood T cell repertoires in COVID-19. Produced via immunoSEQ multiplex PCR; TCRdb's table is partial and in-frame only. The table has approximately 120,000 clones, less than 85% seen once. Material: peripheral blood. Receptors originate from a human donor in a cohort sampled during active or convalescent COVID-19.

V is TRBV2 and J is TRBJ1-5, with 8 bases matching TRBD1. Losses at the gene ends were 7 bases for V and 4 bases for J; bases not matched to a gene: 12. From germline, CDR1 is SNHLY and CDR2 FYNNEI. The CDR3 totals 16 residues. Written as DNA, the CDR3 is TGTGCCAGCACTAGGGACAGGAACGGGAGGAATCAGCCCCAGCATTTT. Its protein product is CASTRDRNGRNQPQHF.

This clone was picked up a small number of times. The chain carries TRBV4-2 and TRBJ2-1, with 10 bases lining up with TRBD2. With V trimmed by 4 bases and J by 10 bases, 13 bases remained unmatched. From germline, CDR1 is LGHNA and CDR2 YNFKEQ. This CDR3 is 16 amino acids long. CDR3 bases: TGTGCCAGCAGCCCCCTAGGGAGCGGGAGGGCCGAAGAGCAGTTCTTC. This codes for CASSPLGSGRAEEQFF.

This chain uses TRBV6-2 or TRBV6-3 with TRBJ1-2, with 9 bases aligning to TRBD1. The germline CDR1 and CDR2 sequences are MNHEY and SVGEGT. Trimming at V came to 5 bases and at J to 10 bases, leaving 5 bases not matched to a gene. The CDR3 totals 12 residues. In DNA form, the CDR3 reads TGTGCCAGCAGTCGGGACAGGGCCTACTACACCTTC. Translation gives CASSRDRAYYTF.

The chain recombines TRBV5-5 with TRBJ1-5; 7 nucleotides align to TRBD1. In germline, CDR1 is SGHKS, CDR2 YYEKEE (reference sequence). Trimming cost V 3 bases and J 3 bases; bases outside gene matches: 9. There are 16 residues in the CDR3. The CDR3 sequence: CASSWSRDSSNQPQHF. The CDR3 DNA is TGTGCCAGCAGCTGGAGCCGGGACAGCTCCAATCAGCCCCAGCATTTT.

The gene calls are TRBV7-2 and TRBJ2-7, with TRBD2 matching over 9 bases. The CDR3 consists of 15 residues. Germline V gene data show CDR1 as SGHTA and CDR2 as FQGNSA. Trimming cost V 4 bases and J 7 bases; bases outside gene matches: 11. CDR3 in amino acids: CASSSWRLAGEEQYF. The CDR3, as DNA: TGTGCCAGCAGCTCATGGAGGTTAGCGGGAGAAGAGCAGTACTTC.

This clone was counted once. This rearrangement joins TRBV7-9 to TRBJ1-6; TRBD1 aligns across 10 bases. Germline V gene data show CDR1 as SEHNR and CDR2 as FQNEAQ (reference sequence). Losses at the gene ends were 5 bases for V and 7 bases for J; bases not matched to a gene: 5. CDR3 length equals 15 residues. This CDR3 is CASSEDRGLNSPLHF. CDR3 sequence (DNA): TGTGCCAGCAGCGAAGACAGGGGGCTCAATTCACCCCTCCACTTT. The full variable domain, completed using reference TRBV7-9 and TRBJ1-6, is DTGVSQNPRHKITKRGQNVTFRCDPISEHNRLYWYRQTLGQGPEFLTYFQNEAQLEKSRLLSDRFSAERPKGSFSTLEIQRTEQGDSAMYLCASSEDRGLNSPLHFGNGTRLTVT.

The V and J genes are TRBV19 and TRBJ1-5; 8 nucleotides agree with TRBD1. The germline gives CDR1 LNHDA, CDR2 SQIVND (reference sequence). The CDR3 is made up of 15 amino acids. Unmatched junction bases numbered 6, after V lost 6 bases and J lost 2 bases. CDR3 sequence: CASSGQGQGNQPQHF. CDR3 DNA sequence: TGTGCCAGTAGCGGACAGGGTCAGGGCAATCAGCCCCAGCATTTT. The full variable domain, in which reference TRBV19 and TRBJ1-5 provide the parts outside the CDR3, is DGGITQSPKYLFRKEGQNVTLSCEQNLNHDAMYWYRQDPGQGLRLIYYSQIVNDFQKGDIAEGYSVSREKKESFPLTVTSAQKNPTAFYLCASSGQGQGNQPQHFGDGTRLSIL.

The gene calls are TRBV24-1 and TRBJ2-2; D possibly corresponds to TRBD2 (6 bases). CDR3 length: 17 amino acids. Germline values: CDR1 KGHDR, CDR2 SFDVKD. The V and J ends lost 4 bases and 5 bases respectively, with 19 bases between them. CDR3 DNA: TGTGCCACCAGTGACCCTGCGGCGGGGTTTGTTACCGGGGAGCTGTTTTTT. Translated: CATSDPAAGFVTGELFF.

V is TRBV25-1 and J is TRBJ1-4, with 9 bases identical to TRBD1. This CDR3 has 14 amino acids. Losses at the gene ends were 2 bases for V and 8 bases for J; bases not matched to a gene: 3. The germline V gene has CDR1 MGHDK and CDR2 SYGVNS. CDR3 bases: TGTGCCAGCAGTGAAACAGGGGGCCCAGAAAAACTGTTTTTT. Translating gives CASSETGGPEKLFF.

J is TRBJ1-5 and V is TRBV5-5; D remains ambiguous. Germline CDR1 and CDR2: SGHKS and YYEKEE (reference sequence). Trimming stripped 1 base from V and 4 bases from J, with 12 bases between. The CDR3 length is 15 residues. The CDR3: CASSLLTGYNQPQHF. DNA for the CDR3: TGTGCCAGCAGCTTGTTGACGGGGTATAATCAGCCCCAGCATTTT.

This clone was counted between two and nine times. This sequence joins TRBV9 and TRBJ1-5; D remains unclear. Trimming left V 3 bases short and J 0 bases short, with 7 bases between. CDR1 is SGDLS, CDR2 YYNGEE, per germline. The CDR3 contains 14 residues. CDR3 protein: CASSAHGSNQPQHF. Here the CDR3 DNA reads TGTGCCAGCAGCGCCCACGGTAGCAATCAGCCCCAGCATTTT.

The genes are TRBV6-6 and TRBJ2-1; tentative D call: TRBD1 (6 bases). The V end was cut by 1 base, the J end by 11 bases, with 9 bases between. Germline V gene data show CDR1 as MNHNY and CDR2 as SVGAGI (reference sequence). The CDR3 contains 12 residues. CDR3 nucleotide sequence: TGTGCCAGCAGTTACTACAGGGCCCAGCAGTTCTTC. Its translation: CASSYYRAQQFF.

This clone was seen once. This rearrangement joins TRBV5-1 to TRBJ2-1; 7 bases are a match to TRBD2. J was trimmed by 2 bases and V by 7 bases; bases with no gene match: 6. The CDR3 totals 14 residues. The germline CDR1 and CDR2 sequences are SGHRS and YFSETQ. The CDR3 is CASVPGGPYNEQFF. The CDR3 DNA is TGCGCCAGCGTGCCGGGGGGTCCCTACAATGAGCAGTTCTTC.

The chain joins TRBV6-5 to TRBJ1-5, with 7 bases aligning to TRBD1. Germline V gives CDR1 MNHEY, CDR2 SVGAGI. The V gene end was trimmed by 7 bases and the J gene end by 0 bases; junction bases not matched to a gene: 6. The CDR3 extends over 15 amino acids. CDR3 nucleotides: TGTGCCAGCACTCCGGACAGGAATAGCAATCAGCCCCAGCATTTT. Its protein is CASTPDRNSNQPQHF.

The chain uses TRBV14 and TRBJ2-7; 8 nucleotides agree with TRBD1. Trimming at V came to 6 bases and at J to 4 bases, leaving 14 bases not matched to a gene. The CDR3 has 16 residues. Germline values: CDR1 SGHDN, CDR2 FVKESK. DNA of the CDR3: TGTGCCAGCAGTCCGGGCTACTCCTACAGGGGGTACGAGCAGTACTTC. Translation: CASSPGYSYRGYEQYF. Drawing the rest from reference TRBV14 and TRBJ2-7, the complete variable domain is EAGVTQFPSHSVIEKGQTVTLRCDPISGHDNLYWYRRVMGKEIKFLLHFVKESKQDESGMPNNRFLAERTGGTYSTLKVQPAELEDSGVYFCASSPGYSYRGYEQYFGPGTRLTVT.

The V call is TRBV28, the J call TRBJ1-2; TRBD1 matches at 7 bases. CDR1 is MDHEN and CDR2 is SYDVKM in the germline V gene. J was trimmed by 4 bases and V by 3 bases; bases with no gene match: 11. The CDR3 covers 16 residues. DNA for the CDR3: TGTGCCAGCAGTTTTAGTTCGGTCGGGACAGTCTATGGCTACACCTTC. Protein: CASSFSSVGTVYGYTF.

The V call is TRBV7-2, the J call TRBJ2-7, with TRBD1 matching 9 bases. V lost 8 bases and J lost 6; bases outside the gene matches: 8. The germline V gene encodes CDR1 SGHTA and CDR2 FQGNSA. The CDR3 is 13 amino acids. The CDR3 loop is CASAADRGREQYF. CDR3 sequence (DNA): TGTGCCAGCGCCGCGGACAGGGGCCGCGAGCAGTACTTC.

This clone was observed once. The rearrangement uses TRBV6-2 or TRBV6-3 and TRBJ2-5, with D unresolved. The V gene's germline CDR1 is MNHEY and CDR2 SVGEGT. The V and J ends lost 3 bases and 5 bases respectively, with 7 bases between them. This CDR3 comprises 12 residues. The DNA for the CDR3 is TGTGCCAGCAGTTATTTATTGGAGACCCAGTACTTC. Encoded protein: CASSYLLETQYF.

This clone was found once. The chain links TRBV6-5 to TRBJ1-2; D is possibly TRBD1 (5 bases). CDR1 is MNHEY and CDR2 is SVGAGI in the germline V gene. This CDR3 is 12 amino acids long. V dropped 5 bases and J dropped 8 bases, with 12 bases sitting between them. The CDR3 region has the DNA TGTGCCAGCAGTCGCGGGGGGTGGGGCTACACCTTC. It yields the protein CASSRGGWGYTF.

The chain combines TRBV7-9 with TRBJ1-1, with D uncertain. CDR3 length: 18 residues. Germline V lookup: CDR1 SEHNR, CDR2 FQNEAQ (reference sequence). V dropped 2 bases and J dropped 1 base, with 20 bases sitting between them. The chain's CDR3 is CASSLRASALSRNTEAFF. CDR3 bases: TGTGCCAGCAGCTTACGAGCGAGCGCTCTAAGTCGGAACACTGAAGCTTTCTTT.

In DNA, the CDR3 is TGTGCCAGCAGCCACTCACGTACAGGGGGCCGGGACACCATATATTTT. Its translation: CASSHSRTGGRDTIYF. The chain employs TRBV3-1 (or the pseudogene TRBV3-2) and TRBJ1-3; 9 nucleotides agree with TRBD1. This CDR3 comprises 16 residues. In germline, CDR1 is LGHDT, CDR2 YNNKEL (reference sequence). V lost 3 bases to trimming and J lost 8 bases; unmatched junction nucleotides: 11.

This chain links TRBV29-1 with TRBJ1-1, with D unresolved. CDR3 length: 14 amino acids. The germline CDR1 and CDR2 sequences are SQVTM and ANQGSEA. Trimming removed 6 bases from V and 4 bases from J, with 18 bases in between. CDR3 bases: TGCAGCGTGCATAAGACAAACCCAAGCACTGAAGCTTTCTTT. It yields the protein CSVHKTNPSTEAFF. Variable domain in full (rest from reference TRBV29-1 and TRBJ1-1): SAVISQKPSRDICQRGTSLTIQCQVDSQVTMMFWYRQQPGQSLTLIATANQGSEATYESGFVIDKFPISRPNLTFSTLTVSNMSPEDSSIYLCSVHKTNPSTEAFFGQGTRLTVV.

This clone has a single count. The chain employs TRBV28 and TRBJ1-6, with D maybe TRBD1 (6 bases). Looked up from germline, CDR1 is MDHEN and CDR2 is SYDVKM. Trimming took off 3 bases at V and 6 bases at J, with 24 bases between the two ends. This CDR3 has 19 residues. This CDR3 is CASSFPGTTQSLLNSPLHF. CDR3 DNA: TGTGCCAGCAGTTTCCCCGGGACAACTCAATCTCTTCTTAATTCACCCCTCCACTTT.

DNA for the CDR3: TGTGCCAGCAGTTCCACCCGGACAAACTATGGCTACACCTTC. Protein sequence: CASSSTRTNYGYTF. This chain joins TRBV28 and TRBJ1-2, with a possible D match to TRBD1 (5 bases). V shed 4 bases and J shed 2 bases, with 11 bases lying between them. Germline CDR1 and CDR2: MDHEN and SYDVKM. The CDR3 covers 14 residues.

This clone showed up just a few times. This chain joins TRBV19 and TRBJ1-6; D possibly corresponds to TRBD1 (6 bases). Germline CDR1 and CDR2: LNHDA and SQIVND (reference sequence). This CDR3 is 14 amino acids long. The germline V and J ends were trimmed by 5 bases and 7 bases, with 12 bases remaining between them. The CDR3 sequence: CASSGGLGNSPLHF. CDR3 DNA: TGTGCCAGTAGTGGGGGCCTAGGGAATTCACCCCTCCACTTT.